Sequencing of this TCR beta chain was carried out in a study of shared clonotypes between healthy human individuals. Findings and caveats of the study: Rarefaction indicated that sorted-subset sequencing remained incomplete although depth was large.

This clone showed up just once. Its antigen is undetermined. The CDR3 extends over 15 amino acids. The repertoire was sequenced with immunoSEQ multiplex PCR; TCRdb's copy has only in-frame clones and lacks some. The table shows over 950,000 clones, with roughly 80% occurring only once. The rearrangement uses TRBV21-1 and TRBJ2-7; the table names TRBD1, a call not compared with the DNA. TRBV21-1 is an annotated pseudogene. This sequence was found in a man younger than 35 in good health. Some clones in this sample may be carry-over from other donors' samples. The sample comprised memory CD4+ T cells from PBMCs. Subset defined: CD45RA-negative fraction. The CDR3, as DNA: TGTGCCAGCAGCATACTATTTCGGGACAGCTACGAGCAGTACTTC. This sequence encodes CASSILFRDSYEQYF.